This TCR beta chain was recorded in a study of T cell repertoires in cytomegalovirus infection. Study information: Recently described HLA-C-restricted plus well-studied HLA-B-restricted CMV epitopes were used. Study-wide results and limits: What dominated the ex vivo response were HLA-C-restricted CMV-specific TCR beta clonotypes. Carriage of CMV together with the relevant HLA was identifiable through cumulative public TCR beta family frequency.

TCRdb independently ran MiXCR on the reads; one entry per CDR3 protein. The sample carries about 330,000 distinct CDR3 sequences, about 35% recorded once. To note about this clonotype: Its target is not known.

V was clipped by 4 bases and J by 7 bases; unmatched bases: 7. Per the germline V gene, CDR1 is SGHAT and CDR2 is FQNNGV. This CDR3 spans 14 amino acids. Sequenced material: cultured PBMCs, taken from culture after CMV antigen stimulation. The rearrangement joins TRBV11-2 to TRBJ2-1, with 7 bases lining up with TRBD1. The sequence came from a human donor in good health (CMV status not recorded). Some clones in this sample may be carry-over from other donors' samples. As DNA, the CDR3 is TGTGCCAGCAGCTCACTACAGGGGTTGAATGAGCAGTTCTTC. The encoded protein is CASSSLQGLNEQFF.